This T cell receptor beta chain appears in the sequencing data of a study of regulatory T cells in long-lasting Graves disease. This clonotype was seen repeatedly, ten times or more. Germline loops: CDR1 SNHLY, CDR2 FYNNEI. The CDR3 covers 19 residues. Trimming cost V 5 bases and J 0 bases; bases outside gene matches: 13. With iRepertoire HTBI primers and Arm-PCR of CDR3 regions, TCR beta libraries were built. Via MiXCR, TCRdb re-called the multiplex PCR reads, giving one row per CDR3 protein. In the table there are 250,000 to 400,000 distinct CDR3 sequences, more than 15% of which are singletons. Specified time point: newly diagnosed GD, antithyroid drugs for less than 3 months. Isolated PBMC RNA provided the starting material for the TCR library.

The origin of this receptor is a female donor with Graves disease. The chain uses TRBV2 and TRBJ2-6; 7 nucleotides match TRBD1. The sample was peripheral blood mononuclear cells (PBMCs), taken at new diagnosis, from a patient treated with antithyroid drugs. The CDR3 DNA follows: TGTGCCAGCAGTTCCCTGGACAGGCTCGGGGTCTCTGGGGCCAACGTCCTGACTTTC. Protein sequence: CASSSLDRLGVSGANVLTF. The full variable domain, with the rest looked up from reference TRBV2 and TRBJ2-6, is EPEVTQTPSHQVTQMGQEVILRCVPISNHLYFYWYRQILGQKVEFLVSFYNNEISEKSEIFDDQFSVERPDGSNFTLKIRSTKLEDSAMYFCASSSLDRLGVSGANVLTFGAGSRLTVL.